This T cell receptor beta chain derives from a study of OX40 agonist ivuxolimab in advanced cancers. Across the whole study: Patients were given ivuxolimab, an antibody that agonizes OX40 (CD134). Findings and caveats of the study: CD4+ and CD8+ blood T cells expanded clonally by week 6 at 0.1 to 3.0 mg/kg. The expanded peripheral T cells' antigen specificity was not determined.

Note on this clone: Antigen specificity is unknown.

Sequencing used immunoSEQ multiplex PCR; TCRdb keeps in-frame clones, though not all of them. Among 90,000 or so clones listed, under 95% were seen once. Sequenced material: CD4+ or CD8+ T cells sorted from blood, taken in a trial of the OX40 agonist ivuxolimab. This sequence was found in an adult with an advanced solid tumor such as melanoma, head and neck, liver or kidney cancer.

CDR3 residues: CASSLQYSGYGYTF. For the CDR3, the DNA is TGTGCCAGCAGCTTACAGTATTCGGGCTATGGCTACACCTTC. The chain recombines TRBV13 with TRBJ1-2, with unresolved D. Trimming took 2 bases from V and 4 from J, leaving 11 bases between them. CDR1 PRHDT and CDR2 FYEKMQ come from the germline V gene (reference sequence). The CDR3 loop spans 14 amino acids. The whole variable domain, remainder taken from reference TRBV13 and TRBJ1-2, is AAGVIQSPRHLIKEKRETATLKCYPIPRHDTVYWYQQGPGQDPQFLISFYEKMQSDKGSIPDRFSAQQFSDYHSELNMSSLELGDSALYFCASSLQYSGYGYTFGSGTRLTVV.